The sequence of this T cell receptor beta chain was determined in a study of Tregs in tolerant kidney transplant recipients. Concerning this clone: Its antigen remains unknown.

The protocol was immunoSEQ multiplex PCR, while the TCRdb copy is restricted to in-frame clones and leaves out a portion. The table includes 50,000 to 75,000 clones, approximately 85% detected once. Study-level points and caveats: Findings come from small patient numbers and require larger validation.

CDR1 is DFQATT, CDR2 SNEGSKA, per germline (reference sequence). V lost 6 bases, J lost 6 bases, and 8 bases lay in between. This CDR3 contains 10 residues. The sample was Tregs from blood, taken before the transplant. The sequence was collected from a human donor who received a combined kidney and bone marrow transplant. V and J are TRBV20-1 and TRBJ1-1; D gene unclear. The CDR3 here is CSAQWAEAFF. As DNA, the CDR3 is TGCAGTGCCCAATGGGCTGAAGCTTTCTTT.